This T cell receptor beta chain comes out of a study of T cell responses to AZD1222 COVID-19 vaccine. Per the germline V gene, CDR1 is SNHLY and CDR2 is FYNNEI. Trimming took off 0 bases at V and 12 bases at J, with 9 bases between the two ends. The CDR3 sequence is 13 residues long. The repertoire was sequenced with immunoSEQ multiplex PCR; TCRdb's copy has only in-frame clones and lacks some. The sample contains 95,000 to 130,000 clones, approximately 84% of which appear only once. V is TRBV2 and J is TRBJ1-6; D remains ambiguous. This TCR came from an adult in good health. This specimen consisted of peripheral blood, obtained on day 0 of AZD1222 vaccination. CDR3 sequence: CASSEAQGLPLHF. In nucleotides, the CDR3 is TGTGCCAGCAGTGAAGCGCAAGGTCTACCCCTCCACTTT. Full variable domain (rest looked up from reference TRBV2 and TRBJ1-6): EPEVTQTPSHQVTQMGQEVILRCVPISNHLYFYWYRQILGQKVEFLVSFYNNEISEKSEIFDDQFSVERPDGSNFTLKIRSTKLEDSAMYFCASSEAQGLPLHFGNGTRLTVT.